The rows below give T cell receptor beta chains drawn from one sample of a study of Ad26.COV2.S vaccination and SARS-CoV-2 variants. Sequencing was performed with immunoSEQ multiplex PCR; in TCRdb, only in-frame clones are kept and a portion is missing. The sample records about 480,000 clones, 87% being singletons. The source material was peripheral blood, sampled in a trial of Ad26.COV2.S vaccine versus placebo. Receptor source: a person aged 18-65 years who received the Ad26.COV2.S COVID-19 vaccine or a placebo. Both conserved end residues are part of each CDR3. Fields, in order: J gene, clone size, V gene, D gene, CDR3 protein, CDR3 DNA. D genes are given only for firm matches. Size is omitted from some rows. Given values are once, few, many or a class for expanded clones.

>TRBJ2-5|once|TRBV28|-
CASTTVQETQYF
TGTGCCAGCACCACCGTTCAAGAGACCCAGTACTTC
>TRBJ2-6|-|TRBV5-1|-
CASTRGPGVSGANVLTF
TGCGCCAGCACCCGGGGCCCAGGGGTCTCAGGGGCCAACGTCCTGACTTTC
>TRBJ1-1|-|TRBV7-3|-
CASSLVPGGEAFF
TGTGCCAGCAGCTTAGTCCCCGGGGGAGAAGCTTTCTTT
>TRBJ2-7|-|TRBV6-6|-
CASSYSQRNYLGEQYF
TGTGCCAGCAGTTACTCCCAGCGGAACTACCTAGGTGAGCAGTACTTC
>TRBJ1-2|once|TRBV14|-
CASSQAGSNYGYTF
TGTGCCAGCAGCCAAGCAGGTAGCAACTATGGCTACACCTTC
>TRBJ2-1|-|TRBV27|TRBD2
CASRTSGSYNEQFF
TGTGCCAGCAGGACTAGCGGGTCCTACAATGAGCAGTTCTTC
>TRBJ1-5|-|TRBV9|-
CASSPHLGGPQHF
TGTGCCAGCAGCCCCCACCTAGGGGGTCCCCAGCATTTT
>TRBJ2-4|-|TRBV28|TRBD1
CASSSQIRGRIAPLAKNIQYF
TGTGCCAGCAGTTCACAAATCAGGGGGCGGATTGCACCTCTAGCCAAAAACATTCAGTACTTC
>TRBJ1-6|-|TRBV7-9|-
CASGLLNSPLHF
TGTGCCAGCGGCCTATTAAATTCACCCCTCCACTTT
>TRBJ1-6|-|TRBV12-3/TRBV12-4|-
CASGTENSPLHF
TGTGCCAGTGGGACGGAGAATTCACCCCTCCACTTT
>TRBJ1-5|-|TRBV6-5|TRBD1
CASRTGTGVQSPQHF
TGTGCCAGCAGAACCGGGACAGGGGTTCAATCGCCCCAGCATTTT
>TRBJ2-1|-|TRBV6-2/TRBV6-3|TRBD1
CASRYSGQGDEQFF
TGTGCCAGCAGATACTCAGGACAGGGCGATGAGCAGTTCTTC
>TRBJ1-3|-|TRBV5-4|TRBD1
CASSLDRGSGNTIYF
TGTGCCAGCAGCCTCGACAGGGGTTCTGGAAACACCATATATTTT
>TRBJ2-5|-|TRBV28|-
CASSLGTRGAETQYF
TGTGCCAGCAGTTTGGGCACTCGGGGTGCAGAGACCCAGTACTTC
>TRBJ2-5|-|TRBV9|-
CASIPGTGRFKETQYF
TGTGCCAGCATTCCAGGGACTGGGCGGTTCAAAGAGACCCAGTACTTC
>TRBJ2-1|-|TRBV3-1/TRBV3-2|-
CASSTRENEQFF
TGTGCCAGCAGCACCAGGGAGAATGAGCAGTTCTTC
>TRBJ2-2|once|TRBV15|-
CATSRTIGELFF
TGTGCCACCAGCAGAACCATCGGGGAGCTGTTTTTT
>TRBJ2-7|-|TRBV10-3|TRBD2
CAISESGSGLLRYEQYF
TGTGCCATCAGTGAGTCGGGTAGCGGGCTCCTGAGATACGAGCAGTACTTC
>TRBJ1-2|-|TRBV28|-
CASSLAQFNYGYTF
TGTGCCAGCAGTTTAGCACAGTTTAACTATGGCTACACCTTC
>TRBJ1-3|-|TRBV21-1|-
CASSKSRQGGGNTIYF
TGTGCCAGCAGCAAAAGTCGACAGGGCGGTGGAAACACCATATATTTT
>TRBJ1-2|-|TRBV6-5|TRBD1
CAVTGEHGYTF
TGTGCCGTGACAGGGGAGCATGGCTACACCTTC
>TRBJ2-7|once|TRBV7-2|-
CASSRDRAAYEQYF
TGTGCCAGCAGCCGGGATCGGGCCGCCTACGAGCAGTACTTC
>TRBJ2-3|-|TRBV7-3|TRBD2
CASSLQRGGTDTQYF
TGTGCCAGCAGCTTACAGCGGGGGGGCACAGATACGCAGTATTTT
>TRBJ2-1|-|TRBV18|TRBD1
CASSPSGTGSLYNEQFF
TGTGCCAGCTCACCGTCGGGGACAGGGAGTCTCTACAATGAGCAGTTCTTC
>TRBJ2-3|-|TRBV11-3|-
CASSLGRGTDTQYF
TGTGCCAGCAGCTTGGGACGGGGCACAGATACGCAGTATTTT
>TRBJ1-2|-|TRBV30|TRBD1
CAWSGNRGSYGYTF
TGTGCCTGGAGTGGGAACAGGGGATCCTATGGCTACACCTTC
>TRBJ1-6|-|TRBV27|-
CASAGGVSNSPLHF
TGTGCCAGCGCTGGGGGTGTCTCTAATTCACCCCTCCACTTT
>TRBJ2-7|-|TRBV7-8|TRBD2
CASSLGLAENYEQYF
TGTGCCAGCAGCTTAGGACTAGCGGAAAACTACGAGCAGTACTTC
>TRBJ2-1|-|TRBV5-6|TRBD2
CASSLGRTRRGGNEQFF
TGTGCCAGCAGCTTGGGGCGGACTAGAAGAGGCGGCAATGAGCAGTTCTTC
>TRBJ2-5|-|TRBV15|TRBD1
CATSRGDRESETQYF
TGTGCCACCAGCAGAGGAGACAGGGAGTCGGAGACCCAGTACTTC
>TRBJ1-1|once|TRBV7-8|-
CASSLVENTEAFF
TGTGCCAGCAGCTTAGTGGAGAACACTGAAGCTTTCTTT
>TRBJ2-7|-|TRBV28|-
CASSPGTLSEQYF
TGTGCCAGCAGTCCCGGGACCCTCAGCGAGCAGTACTTC
>TRBJ2-7|-|TRBV6-6|-
CASSIDSQSSYEQYF
TGTGCCAGCAGCATCGACAGTCAGAGCTCCTACGAGCAGTACTTC
>TRBJ2-5|-|TRBV6-5|TRBD2
CASRTSGSGPETQYF
TGTGCCAGCAGGACTAGCGGGAGTGGCCCAGAGACCCAGTACTTC
>TRBJ2-7|-|TRBV27|TRBD1
CASSPRTGSSYEQYF
TGTGCCAGCAGTCCCCGGACAGGTTCGTCCTACGAGCAGTACTTC
>TRBJ2-5|-|TRBV7-3|-
CASSPYLGGTQYF
TGTGCCAGCAGCCCATACCTTGGGGGGACCCAGTACTTC
>TRBJ2-1|-|TRBV6-2/TRBV6-3|-
CASSYAGGISYNEQFF
TGTGCCAGCAGTTACGCTGGGGGAATATCCTACAATGAGCAGTTCTTC
>TRBJ1-2|few|TRBV4-1|-
CASRWGGDYGYTF
TGCGCCAGCAGATGGGGAGGTGACTATGGCTACACCTTC